This TCR beta chain is drawn from a study of Ad26.COV2.S vaccination and SARS-CoV-2 variants. Turning to the study itself: Intramuscular Ad26.COV2.S at 5x10^10 or 1x10^11 viral particles. The study's findings and limits: Breadth measured for non-spike TCRs was similar across vaccine and placebo recipients. Vaccine recipients surpassed placebo recipients in spike-specific TCR breadth.

The data were produced by immunoSEQ multiplex PCR, yet TCRdb's version contains in-frame clones alone and is incomplete. The sample has about 320,000 clones, roughly 90% seen once; the top ten hold around 5.5%. Indicated treatment: around 19 received Ad26.COV2.S at low or high dose, single or two shots; about 5 received placebo; per-sample allocation not given. Sampling took place 63 days after the first vaccine or placebo injection. An adult donor aged 18-55 years was enrolled in Boston. Comments on this clone: Antigen: not known.

The sample was peripheral blood, taken in a trial of Ad26.COV2.S vaccine versus placebo. The source is a person aged 18-60 years who received the Ad26.COV2.S COVID-19 vaccine or a placebo.

CDR3 amino acids: CASGLEKLAGVLKVETQYF. The CDR3, as DNA: TGTGCTAGTGGTTTGGAAAAACTAGCGGGAGTCTTAAAGGTAGAGACCCAGTACTTC. V usage is TRBV12-5 and J usage is TRBJ2-5; 11 bases fit TRBD2. CDR3 size: 19 residues. Germline values: CDR1 LGHNT, CDR2 FRNRAP. Trimming cost V 1 base and J 4 bases; bases outside gene matches: 14.